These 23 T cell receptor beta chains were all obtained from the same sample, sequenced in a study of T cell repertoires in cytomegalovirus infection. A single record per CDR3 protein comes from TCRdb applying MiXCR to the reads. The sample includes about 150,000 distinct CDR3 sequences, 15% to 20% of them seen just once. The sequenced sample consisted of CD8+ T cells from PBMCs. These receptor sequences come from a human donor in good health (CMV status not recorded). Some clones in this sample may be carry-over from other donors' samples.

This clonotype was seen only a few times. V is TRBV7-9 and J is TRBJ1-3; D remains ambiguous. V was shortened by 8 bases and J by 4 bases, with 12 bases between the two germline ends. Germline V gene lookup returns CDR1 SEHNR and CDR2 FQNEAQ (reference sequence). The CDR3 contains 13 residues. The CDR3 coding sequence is TGTGCCAGCTCAAGGCAGTCCGGAAACACCATATATTTT. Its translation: CASSRQSGNTIYF.

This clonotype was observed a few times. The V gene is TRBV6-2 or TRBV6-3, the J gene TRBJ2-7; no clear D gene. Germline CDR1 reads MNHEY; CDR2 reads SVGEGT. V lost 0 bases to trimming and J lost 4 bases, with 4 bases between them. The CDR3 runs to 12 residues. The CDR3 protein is CASSYSKYEQYF. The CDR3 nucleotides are TGTGCCAGCAGTTACTCGAAATACGAGCAGTACTTC.

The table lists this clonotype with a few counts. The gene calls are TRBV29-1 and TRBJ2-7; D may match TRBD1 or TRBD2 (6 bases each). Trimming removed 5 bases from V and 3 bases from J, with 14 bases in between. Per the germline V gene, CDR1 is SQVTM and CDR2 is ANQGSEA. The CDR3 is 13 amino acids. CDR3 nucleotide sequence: TGCAGCGTTTTAGGGGGGAGAGGCTACGAGCAGTACTTC. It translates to CSVLGGRGYEQYF.

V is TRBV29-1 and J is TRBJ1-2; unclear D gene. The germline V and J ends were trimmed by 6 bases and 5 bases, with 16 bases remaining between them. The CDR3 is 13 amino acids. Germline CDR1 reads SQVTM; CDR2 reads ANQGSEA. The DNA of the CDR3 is TGCAGCGTCCCGTCAAGTTTGTCGTATGGCTACACCTTC. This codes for CSVPSSLSYGYTF. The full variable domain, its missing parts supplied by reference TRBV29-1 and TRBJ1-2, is SAVISQKPSRDICQRGTSLTIQCQVDSQVTMMFWYRQQPGQSLTLIATANQGSEATYESGFVIDKFPISRPNLTFSTLTVSNMSPEDSSIYLCSVPSSLSYGYTFGSGTRLTVV.

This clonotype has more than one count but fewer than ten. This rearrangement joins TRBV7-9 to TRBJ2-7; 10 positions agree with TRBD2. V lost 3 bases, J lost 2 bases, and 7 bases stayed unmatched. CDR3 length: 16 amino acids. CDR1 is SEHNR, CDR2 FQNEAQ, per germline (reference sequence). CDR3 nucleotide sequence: TGTGCCAGCAGCTTCTCGACTAGCGGGTTTCCCTACGAGCAGTACTTC. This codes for CASSFSTSGFPYEQYF.

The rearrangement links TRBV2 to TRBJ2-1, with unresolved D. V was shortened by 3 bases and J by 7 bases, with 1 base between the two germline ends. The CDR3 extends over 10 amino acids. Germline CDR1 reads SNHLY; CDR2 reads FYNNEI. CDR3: CASSENEQFF. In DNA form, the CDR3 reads TGTGCCAGCAGTGAGAATGAGCAGTTCTTC.

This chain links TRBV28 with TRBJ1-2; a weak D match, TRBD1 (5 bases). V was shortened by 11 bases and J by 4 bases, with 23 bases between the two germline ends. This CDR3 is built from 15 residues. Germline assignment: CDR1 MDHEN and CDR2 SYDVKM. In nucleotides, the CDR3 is TGTGCCGCTAGCTTATTCCGGACAACCATCTATGGCTACACCTTC. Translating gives CAASLFRTTIYGYTF.

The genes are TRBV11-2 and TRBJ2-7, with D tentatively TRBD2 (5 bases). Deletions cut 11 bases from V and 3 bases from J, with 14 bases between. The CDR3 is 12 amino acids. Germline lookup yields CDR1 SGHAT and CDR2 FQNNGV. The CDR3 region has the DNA TGTGCCGTCTCCCGGGGAGACTACGAGCAGTACTTC. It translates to CAVSRGDYEQYF.

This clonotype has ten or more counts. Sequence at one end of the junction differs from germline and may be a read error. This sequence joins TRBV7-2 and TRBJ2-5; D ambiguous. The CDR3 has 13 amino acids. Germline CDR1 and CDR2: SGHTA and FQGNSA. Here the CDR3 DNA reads TGTGCCAGCAGCTTGTATGGCAGAGAGTCCCAGTACTTC. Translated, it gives CASSLYGRESQYF. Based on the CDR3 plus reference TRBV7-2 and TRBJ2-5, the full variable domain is GAGVSQSPSNKVTEKGKDVELRCDPISGHTALYWYRQSLGQGLEFLIYFQGNSAPDKSGLPSDRFSAERTGGSVSTLTIQRTQQEDSAVYLCASSLYGRESQYFGPGTRLLVL.

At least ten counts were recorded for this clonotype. As DNA, the CDR3 is TGTGCCAGCAGCTCCAGTGGGGGGCTCGACAGAAACGAGCAGTACTTC. Translation gives CASSSSGGLDRNEQYF. J is TRBJ2-7 and V is TRBV7-2, with D possibly being TRBD1 or TRBD2 (6 bases each). The CDR3 runs to 16 residues. Looked up from germline, CDR1 is SGHTA and CDR2 is FQGNSA. V shed 4 bases and J shed 5 bases, with 21 bases lying between them.

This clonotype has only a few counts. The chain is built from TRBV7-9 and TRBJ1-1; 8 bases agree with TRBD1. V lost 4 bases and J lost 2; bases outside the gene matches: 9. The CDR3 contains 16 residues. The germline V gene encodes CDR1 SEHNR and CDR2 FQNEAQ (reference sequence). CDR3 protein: CASSYMTGVLNTEAFF. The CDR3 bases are TGTGCCAGCAGCTACATGACAGGGGTACTAAACACTGAAGCTTTCTTT.

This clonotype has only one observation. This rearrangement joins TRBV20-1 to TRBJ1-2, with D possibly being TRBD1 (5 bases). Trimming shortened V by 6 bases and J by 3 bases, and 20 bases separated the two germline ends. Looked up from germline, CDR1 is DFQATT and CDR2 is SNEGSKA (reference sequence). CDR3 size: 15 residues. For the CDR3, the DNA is TGCAGTGCCAATAACCCCGGGGCCCCTGACTATGGCTACACCTTC. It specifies CSANNPGAPDYGYTF.

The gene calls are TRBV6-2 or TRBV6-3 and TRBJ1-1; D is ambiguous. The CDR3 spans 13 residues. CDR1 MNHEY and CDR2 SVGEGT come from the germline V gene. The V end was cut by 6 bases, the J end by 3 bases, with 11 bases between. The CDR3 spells CASRPTGYTEAFF. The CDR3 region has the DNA TGTGCCAGCAGACCGACGGGGTACACTGAAGCTTTCTTT.

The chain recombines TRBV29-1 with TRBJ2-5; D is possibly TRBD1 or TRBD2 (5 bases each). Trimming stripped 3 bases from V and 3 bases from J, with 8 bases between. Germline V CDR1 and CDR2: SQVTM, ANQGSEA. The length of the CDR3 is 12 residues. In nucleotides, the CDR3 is TGCAGCGTTGAGGGGGATGAAGAGACCCAGTACTTC. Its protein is CSVEGDEETQYF.

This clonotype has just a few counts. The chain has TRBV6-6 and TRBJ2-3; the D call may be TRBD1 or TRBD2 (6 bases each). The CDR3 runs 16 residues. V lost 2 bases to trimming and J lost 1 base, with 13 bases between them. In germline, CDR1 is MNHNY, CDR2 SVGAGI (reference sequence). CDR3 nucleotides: TGTGCCAGCAGTTACACTCCGGGGGCCCGCACAGATACGCAGTATTTT. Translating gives CASSYTPGARTDTQYF.

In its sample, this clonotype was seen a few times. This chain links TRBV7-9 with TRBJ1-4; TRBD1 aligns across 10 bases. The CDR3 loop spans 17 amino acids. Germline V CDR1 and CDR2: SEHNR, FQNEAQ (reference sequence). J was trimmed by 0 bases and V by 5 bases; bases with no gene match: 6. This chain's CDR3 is CASSTLDRGATNEKLFF. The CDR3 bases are TGTGCCAGCAGCACCTTGGACAGGGGGGCAACTAATGAAAAACTGTTTTTT.

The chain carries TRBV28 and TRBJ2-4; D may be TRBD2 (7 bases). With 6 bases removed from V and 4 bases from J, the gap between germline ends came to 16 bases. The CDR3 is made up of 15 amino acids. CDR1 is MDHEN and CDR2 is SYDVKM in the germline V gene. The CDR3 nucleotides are TGTGCCAGCAGGACCCAAGGGGGGGGGAAAAACATTCAGTACTTC. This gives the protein CASRTQGGGKNIQYF.

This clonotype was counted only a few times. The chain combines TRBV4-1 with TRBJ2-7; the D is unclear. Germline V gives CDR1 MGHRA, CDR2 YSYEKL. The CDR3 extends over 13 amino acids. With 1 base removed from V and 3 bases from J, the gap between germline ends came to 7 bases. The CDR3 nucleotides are TGCGCCAGCAGCCAAGTCCCGAACTACGAGCAGTACTTC. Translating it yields CASSQVPNYEQYF.

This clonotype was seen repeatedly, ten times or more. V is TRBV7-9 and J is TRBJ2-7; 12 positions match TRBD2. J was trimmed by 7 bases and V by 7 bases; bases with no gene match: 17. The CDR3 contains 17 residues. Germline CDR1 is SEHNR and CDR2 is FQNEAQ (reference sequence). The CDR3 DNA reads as TGTGCCAGCACCAATCCAACCGGACTAGCGGGGTTACTTGAGCAGTACTTC. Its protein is CASTNPTGLAGLLEQYF.

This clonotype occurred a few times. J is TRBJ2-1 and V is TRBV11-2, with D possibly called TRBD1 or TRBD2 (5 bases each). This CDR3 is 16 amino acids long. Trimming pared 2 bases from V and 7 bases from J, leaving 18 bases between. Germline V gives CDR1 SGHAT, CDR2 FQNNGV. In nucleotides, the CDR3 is TGTGCCAGCAGCTTACCTCGAGGGACGGGGCTAAATGAGCAGTTCTTC. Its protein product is CASSLPRGTGLNEQFF.

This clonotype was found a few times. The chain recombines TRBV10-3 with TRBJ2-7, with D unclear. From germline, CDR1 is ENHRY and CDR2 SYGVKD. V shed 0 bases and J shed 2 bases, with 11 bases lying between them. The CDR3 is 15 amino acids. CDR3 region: CAISESTHRAYEQYF. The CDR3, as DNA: TGTGCCATCAGTGAGTCTACCCACAGAGCCTACGAGCAGTACTTC.

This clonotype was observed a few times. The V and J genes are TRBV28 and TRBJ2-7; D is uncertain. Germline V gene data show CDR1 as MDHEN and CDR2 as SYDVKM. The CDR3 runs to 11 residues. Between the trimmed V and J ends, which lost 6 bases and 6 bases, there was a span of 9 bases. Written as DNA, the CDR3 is TGTGCCAGCAGCGACGCGGTCGAGCAGTACTTC. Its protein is CASSDAVEQYF.

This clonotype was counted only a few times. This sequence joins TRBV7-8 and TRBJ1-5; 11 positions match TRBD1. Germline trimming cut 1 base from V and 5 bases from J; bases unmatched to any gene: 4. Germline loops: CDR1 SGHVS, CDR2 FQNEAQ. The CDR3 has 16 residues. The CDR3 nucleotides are TGTGCCAGCAGCTTAGATGGACAGGGGGCTTATCAGCCCCAGCATTTT. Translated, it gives CASSLDGQGAYQPQHF.